The 32 T cell receptor beta chains in this list originate from one sample, sequenced in a study of T cell responses to AZD1222 COVID-19 vaccine. Generated by immunoSEQ multiplex PCR, the TCRdb table keeps only in-frame clones and is missing some. The table lists roughly 50,000 clones, about 90% of them singletons. This specimen was peripheral blood, taken on day 0 of AZD1222 vaccination. The origin of the receptors is an adult in good health.

The J gene is TRBJ1-2, the V gene TRBV11-2, with TRBD1 matching over 7 bases. J was trimmed by 1 base and V by 0 bases; bases with no gene match: 2. CDR3 size: 15 residues. Germline V gene data show CDR1 as SGHAT and CDR2 as FQNNGV. The CDR3 nucleotides are TGTGCCAGCAGCTTAGAGGCAGGGGGTAACTATGGCTACACCTTC. This gives the protein CASSLEAGGNYGYTF.

The chain joins TRBV5-5 to TRBJ2-7; D may be TRBD2 (6 bases). The germline gives CDR1 SGHKS, CDR2 YYEKEE (reference sequence). Deletions cut 4 bases from V and 6 bases from J, with 17 bases between. This CDR3 region has 14 residues. For the CDR3, the DNA is TGTGCCAGCAGCAGGCGGGAATCGCCGGGCGAGCAGTACTTC. It yields the protein CASSRRESPGEQYF.

The count of this clone is one. The CDR3 here is CASSTGTGLNEQFF. CDR3 DNA sequence: TGTGCCAGTAGTACCGGGACAGGGCTAAATGAGCAGTTCTTC. The chain links TRBV19 to TRBJ2-1; 9 bases fit TRBD1. V was pared by 4 bases and J by 7 bases, with 5 bases of the junction left unmatched. In germline, CDR1 is LNHDA, CDR2 SQIVND (reference sequence). This CDR3 has 14 residues.

This clone was detected once. The V and J genes are TRBV29-1 and TRBJ1-2; D remains ambiguous. Germline V lookup: CDR1 SQVTM, CDR2 ANQGSEA. CDR3 length equals 12 residues. V lost 3 bases and J lost 5, with 10 bases in between. CDR3: CSVERAVYGYTF. The DNA of the CDR3 is TGCAGCGTTGAGAGGGCAGTGTATGGCTACACCTTC.

The chain combines TRBV19 with TRBJ1-2; D is uncertain. CDR1 and CDR2 (germline): LNHDA, SQIVND (reference sequence). The CDR3 totals 13 residues. Deletions cut 0 bases from V and 2 bases from J, with 4 bases between. The CDR3 coding sequence is TGTGCCAGTAGTATAGACAGGAACTATGGCTACACCTTC. Translation gives CASSIDRNYGYTF.

The rearrangement joins TRBV4-2 to TRBJ1-2; D gene ambiguous. The CDR3 totals 13 residues. The germline V gene encodes CDR1 LGHNA and CDR2 YNFKEQ. Trimming took 3 bases from V and 2 from J, leaving 7 bases between them. As DNA, the CDR3 is TGTGCCAGCAGCCAGACGGGGAACTATGGCTACACCTTC. Its translation: CASSQTGNYGYTF.

The chain joins TRBV15 to TRBJ2-3, with D unresolved. Trimming cost V 0 bases and J 2 bases, with 9 bases left between them. There are 15 residues in the CDR3. The germline CDR1 and CDR2 sequences are LNHNV and YYDKDF (reference sequence). CDR3 in amino acids: CATSRDDGPTDTQYF. The CDR3 bases are TGTGCCACCAGCAGAGATGATGGACCCACAGATACGCAGTATTTT.

V usage is TRBV2 and J usage is TRBJ1-4, with 8 bases fitting TRBD1. The CDR3 totals 13 residues. Germline assignment: CDR1 SNHLY and CDR2 FYNNEI. The junction had 1 base not matched to a gene; V was cut back by 5 bases and J by 5 bases. CDR3 region: CASSRQGNEKLFF. CDR3 nucleotide sequence: TGTGCCAGCAGTAGACAGGGGAATGAAAAACTGTTTTTT. The variable domain in full, completed from reference TRBV2 and TRBJ1-4, reads EPEVTQTPSHQVTQMGQEVILRCVPISNHLYFYWYRQILGQKVEFLVSFYNNEISEKSEIFDDQFSVERPDGSNFTLKIRSTKLEDSAMYFCASSRQGNEKLFFGSGTQLSVL.

CDR3 residues: CSVEDPEGTGNTGELFF. For the CDR3, the DNA is TGCAGCGTTGAAGATCCGGAGGGGACAGGCAACACCGGGGAGCTGTTTTTT. The chain uses TRBV29-1 and TRBJ2-2; 8 nucleotides line up with TRBD1. CDR3 length equals 17 residues. The V gene end was trimmed by 0 bases and the J gene end by 2 bases; junction bases not matched to a gene: 8. The germline V gene encodes CDR1 SQVTM and CDR2 ANQGSEA.

The chain combines TRBV4-1 with TRBJ1-2, with a weak D call TRBD1 (5 bases). The CDR3 spans 14 residues. CDR1 is MGHRA and CDR2 is YSYEKL in the germline V gene. V was clipped by 0 bases and J by 1 base, with 6 bases between them. The chain's CDR3 is CASSQDDSNYGYTF. The DNA of the CDR3 is TGCGCCAGCAGCCAAGATGACAGTAACTATGGCTACACCTTC.

CDR3 in amino acids: CASSLIQGAGEQYF. For the CDR3, the DNA is TGTGCCAGCAGTTTAATACAGGGGGCAGGTGAGCAGTACTTC. The rearrangement uses TRBV27 and TRBJ2-7, with 9 bases that match TRBD1. Germline CDR1 MNHEY, CDR2 SMNVEV (reference sequence). The CDR3 loop spans 14 amino acids. Trimming took 2 bases from V and 7 from J; bases not matched to a gene: 6.

CDR3 loop: CASSLVMGVYGYTF. The CDR3 DNA reads TGTGCCAGCAGCTTGGTCATGGGGGTCTATGGCTACACCTTC. V and J are TRBV5-6 and TRBJ1-2; the D gene is possibly TRBD1 (5 bases). V gave up 0 bases and J gave up 4 bases, with 10 bases separating them. The CDR3 totals 14 residues. Germline V CDR1 and CDR2: SGHDT, YYEEEE.

The rearrangement joins TRBV18 to TRBJ2-7, with 9 bases aligning to TRBD1. The V and J ends lost 5 bases and 2 bases, in that order; junction bases with no gene match: 4. This CDR3 spans 14 amino acids. From germline, CDR1 is KGHSH and CDR2 LQKENI. CDR3 sequence (DNA): TGTGCCAGCTCATCCAACAGGGGGCCCTACGAGCAGTACTTC. Translating it yields CASSSNRGPYEQYF.

Remarks on this clone: Compared with germline, one end of the junction differs, possibly owing to a read error. The J gene is TRBJ1-2, the V gene TRBV18; D possibly corresponds to TRBD1 (5 bases). This CDR3 region has 13 residues. Germline V gene sequence: CDR1 KGHSH, CDR2 LQKENI. The CDR3 DNA follows: TGTACCAGCTCACCGGAGGGGAACTATGGCTACACCTTC. Residues: CTSSPEGNYGYTF.

This CDR3 is CASSQATRRTYNEQFF. The CDR3 bases are TGTGCCAGCAGCCAAGCTACCAGGCGAACCTACAATGAGCAGTTCTTC. This chain links TRBV4-2 with TRBJ2-1, with no clear D. Germline V gene sequence: CDR1 LGHNA, CDR2 YNFKEQ. This CDR3 has 16 residues. The V end lost 1 base, the J end lost 2 bases, and 12 bases lay between the germline ends.

The CDR3 DNA reads TGTGCCAGCAGCTTACTATGGGGGCAAGTACGTGAGCAGTTCTTC. Protein sequence: CASSLLWGQVREQFF. The chain joins TRBV5-5 to TRBJ2-1, with D possibly TRBD1 on 6 matching bases. The germline gives CDR1 SGHKS, CDR2 YYEKEE (reference sequence). Trimming removed 2 bases from V and 9 bases from J, with 18 bases in between. CDR3 length: 15 residues.

J is TRBJ1-6 and V is TRBV6-5; 7 bases are shared with TRBD1. Germline values: CDR1 MNHEY, CDR2 SVGAGI. The CDR3 has 15 amino acids. J was trimmed by 8 bases and V by 7 bases; bases with no gene match: 11. The CDR3 protein is CASTPQKGTDSPLHF. In nucleotides, the CDR3 is TGTGCCAGCACCCCCCAGAAAGGGACAGATTCACCCCTCCACTTT.

The chain links TRBV2 to TRBJ2-1; D could derive from TRBD1 or TRBD2 (6 bases each). CDR3 length: 18 residues. Trimming removed 4 bases at V and 4 bases at J, with 23 bases between. CDR1 and CDR2 from the germline V gene are SNHLY and FYNNEI. DNA of the CDR3: TGTGCCAGCAGTGTCAGGAAATTAGGGGGGACACCTTACAATGAGCAGTTCTTC. Encoded protein: CASSVRKLGGTPYNEQFF.

This clone was recorded only once. This chain uses TRBV19 with TRBJ1-5; D not certain. The V end lost 6 bases, the J end lost 3 bases, and 3 bases lay between the germline ends. This CDR3 region has 11 residues. CDR1 LNHDA and CDR2 SQIVND come from the germline V gene (reference sequence). CDR3 in amino acids: CASSDNQPQHF. The CDR3 coding sequence is TGTGCCAGTAGCGACAATCAGCCCCAGCATTTT.

This clone was detected only a few times. The chain combines TRBV5-1 with TRBJ2-1, with 14 bases that match TRBD2. Germline V gene lookup returns CDR1 SGHRS and CDR2 YFSETQ. This CDR3 has 18 residues. With V trimmed by 4 bases and J by 8 bases, 14 bases remained unmatched. CDR3 DNA: TGCGCCAGCAGCACCTCGACGACTAGCGGGGGGGCTGGCGATGAGCAGTTCTTC. This gives the protein CASSTSTTSGGAGDEQFF.

The V and J genes are TRBV6-5 and TRBJ1-1; no clear D. The CDR3 runs to 12 residues. V was cut by 2 bases and J by 6 bases, with 7 bases left in between. Germline CDR1 and CDR2: MNHEY and SVGAGI. CDR3 sequence: CASSYPISEAFF. DNA for the CDR3: TGTGCCAGCAGTTACCCGATCTCTGAAGCTTTCTTT.

The CDR3 sequence is CASSLGVSGGAFRYF. DNA of the CDR3: TGTGCCAGCAGCTTAGGAGTTAGCGGGGGGGCCTTCCGGTATTTT. This chain joins TRBV7-2 and TRBJ2-3, with 11 bases that match TRBD2. Trimming removed 1 base from V and 14 bases from J; junction bases left unmatched: 11. The CDR3 spans 15 residues. CDR1 and CDR2 from the germline V gene are SGHTA and FQGNSA.

The J gene is TRBJ1-6, the V gene TRBV7-2; 8 nucleotides align to TRBD1. V trimming: 1 base; J trimming: 6 bases; junction bases outside the gene matches: 2. Per germline, CDR1 SGHTA and CDR2 FQGNSA. CDR3 length: 15 amino acids. CDR3 DNA: TGTGCCAGCAGCTTAGACAGGGGGGGTAATTCACCCCTCCACTTT. It specifies CASSLDRGGNSPLHF.

J is TRBJ1-1 and V is TRBV10-3; perhaps TRBD1 as D (5 bases). Trimming cost V 4 bases and J 2 bases, with 8 bases left between them. Germline values: CDR1 ENHRY, CDR2 SYGVKD. This CDR3 is built from 13 residues. CDR3 nucleotides: TGTGCCATCAGTGGCCAGGGTAACACTGAAGCTTTCTTT. Protein sequence: CAISGQGNTEAFF.

V is TRBV18 and J is TRBJ1-5, with D perhaps matching TRBD1 (6 bases). CDR1 is KGHSH, CDR2 LQKENI, per germline. This CDR3 is 15 amino acids long. Trimming took 4 bases from V and 2 from J, leaving 12 bases between them. The CDR3 protein is CASSRGASGNQPQHF. As DNA, the CDR3 is TGTGCCAGCTCACGGGGGGCCTCGGGCAATCAGCCCCAGCATTTT.

This clone was detected only a few times. The chain uses TRBV19 and TRBJ1-2, with TRBD1 matching 7 bases. The length of the CDR3 is 15 residues. The V gene end was trimmed by 6 bases and the J gene end by 0 bases; junction bases not matched to a gene: 7. The germline CDR1 and CDR2 sequences are LNHDA and SQIVND (reference sequence). The CDR3 DNA reads TGTGCCAGTAGACTGGGACAGCTAGCTAACTATGGCTACACCTTC. Protein: CASRLGQLANYGYTF.

This chain links TRBV7-2 with TRBJ1-2; 9 bases align to TRBD1. The junction had 10 bases not matched to a gene; V was cut back by 1 base and J by 7 bases. The CDR3 totals 16 residues. The V gene's germline CDR1 is SGHTA and CDR2 FQGNSA. The CDR3 reads CASSLGGTGIIRGYTF. Here the CDR3 DNA reads TGTGCCAGCAGCTTAGGGGGGACAGGGATAATTCGTGGCTACACCTTC. Complete variable domain (other parts from reference TRBV7-2 and TRBJ1-2): GAGVSQSPSNKVTEKGKDVELRCDPISGHTALYWYRQSLGQGLEFLIYFQGNSAPDKSGLPSDRFSAERTGGSVSTLTIQRTQQEDSAVYLCASSLGGTGIIRGYTFGSGTRLTVV.

This clone has a single count. V usage is TRBV7-9 and J usage is TRBJ1-2; D gene uncertain. Germline V gene sequence: CDR1 SEHNR, CDR2 FQNEAQ (reference sequence). V lost 8 bases to trimming and J lost 8 bases, with 12 bases between them. CDR3 length: 11 amino acids. The CDR3 protein is CASGRTRGYTF. As DNA, the CDR3 is TGTGCCAGCGGACGGACTCGCGGCTACACCTTC.

The chain carries TRBV7-6 and TRBJ2-7; 11 nucleotides agree with TRBD1. The CDR3 runs 16 residues. CDR1 and CDR2 (germline): SGHVS, FNYEAQ. Trimming removed 4 bases from V and 2 bases from J; junction bases left unmatched: 7. The CDR3 reads CASSSSGQGAAYEQYF. CDR3 bases: TGTGCCAGCAGCTCATCAGGACAGGGGGCCGCCTACGAGCAGTACTTC.

This clone came up once. V is TRBV14 and J is TRBJ2-1; D may match TRBD1 or TRBD2 (5 bases each). V lost 1 base, J lost 9 bases, and 13 bases lay in between. Germline values: CDR1 SGHDN, CDR2 FVKESK. This CDR3 is 14 amino acids long. CDR3 nucleotide sequence: TGTGCCAGCAGCCAAGTTTCAGGGAGCACTGAGCAGTTCTTC. Amino acids: CASSQVSGSTEQFF.

The CDR3 nucleotides are TGTGCCACCAGTGCACCGAGCGGGGTCTACAATGAGCAGTTCTTC. Amino acids: CATSAPSGVYNEQFF. The rearrangement links TRBV24-1 to TRBJ2-1; 7 bases map to TRBD2. The CDR3 contains 15 residues. V dropped 5 bases and J dropped 3; count of bases not matched to a gene: 6. Germline CDR1 reads KGHDR; CDR2 reads SFDVKD.

The chain employs TRBV12-3 or TRBV12-4 and TRBJ2-2; tentatively, D is TRBD1 (5 bases). The V and J ends lost 7 bases and 4 bases respectively, with 10 bases between them. The CDR3 totals 13 residues. The CDR3 DNA is TGTGCCAGCAACCAGGGCGGCACCGGGGAGCTGTTTTTT. It codes for CASNQGGTGELFF.